Listed below are T cell receptor beta chains from one sample, sequenced in a study of CD8+CD57+ T cells in acquired aplastic anemia. TCRdb fed the reads into MiXCR, producing one record per CDR3 protein. Here the sample spans more than 40,000 distinct CDR3 sequences, about three quarters being singletons. Sequences were obtained from sorted CD4+, CD8+, or CD8+CD57+ T cells (not recorded which) from PBMCs. These receptor sequences come from a human donor in good health, serving as a control. Both conserved end residues are part of each CDR3. Fields, in order: D gene, clone size, J gene, V gene, CDR3 DNA, CDR3 protein. D genes are given only for firm matches. Rows give clone size only sometimes, using once, few, many, or a class for an expanded clone.

d_call: .; clone_size: .; j_call: TRBJ2-3; v_call: TRBV2; cdr3_nt: TGTGCCAGCAGCTCGGTGGGCTCCTACAATGAGCAGTATTTT; cdr3_aa: CASSSVGSYNEQYF
d_call: TRBD1; clone_size: .; j_call: TRBJ2-6; v_call: TRBV11-2; cdr3_nt: TGTGCCAGCAGCTTAAAGGGGGCAGGGAAAGCTGGGGCCAACGTCCTGACTTTC; cdr3_aa: CASSLKGAGKAGANVLTF
d_call: TRBD1; clone_size: .; j_call: TRBJ2-5; v_call: TRBV10-2; cdr3_nt: TGCGCCAGCAGTGAGGGACAGGTGAAGACCCAGTACTTC; cdr3_aa: CASSEGQVKTQYF
d_call: .; clone_size: .; j_call: TRBJ1-2; v_call: TRBV20-1; cdr3_nt: TGCAGTGCTAGGTTTCGAATGAGCCGCGGGGTGAGTGGCTACACCTTC; cdr3_aa: CSARFRMSRGVSGYTF
d_call: .; clone_size: .; j_call: TRBJ1-5; v_call: TRBV2; cdr3_nt: TGTGCCAGCACCGGGTATTATAGCAATCAGCCCCAGCATTTT; cdr3_aa: CASTGYYSNQPQHF
d_call: TRBD1; clone_size: .; j_call: TRBJ1-4; v_call: TRBV20-1; cdr3_nt: TGCTGTCCGGGACAGGGAGGAGAAAAACTGTTTTTT; cdr3_aa: CCPGQGGEKLFF
d_call: TRBD2; clone_size: few; j_call: TRBJ2-5; v_call: TRBV7-6; cdr3_nt: TGTGCCAGCAGCTTAGCTAGCGGGGAGACGGAGACCCAGTACTTC; cdr3_aa: CASSLASGETETQYF
d_call: .; clone_size: .; j_call: TRBJ2-7; v_call: TRBV25-1; cdr3_nt: TGTGCCAGCAGCTTTCTCTCCTCTAAGGGCGAGCAGTACTTC; cdr3_aa: CASSFLSSKGEQYF
d_call: .; clone_size: once; j_call: TRBJ2-5; v_call: TRBV9; cdr3_nt: TGTGCCAGCAGCGTCGACGGGTGGGAGACCCAGTACTTC; cdr3_aa: CASSVDGWETQYF
d_call: .; clone_size: .; j_call: TRBJ1-1; v_call: TRBV2; cdr3_nt: TGTGCCAGCAGCGGAGACGGGAACACTGAAGCTTTCTTT; cdr3_aa: CASSGDGNTEAFF
d_call: .; clone_size: few; j_call: TRBJ1-2; v_call: TRBV29-1; cdr3_nt: TGCAGCGTTGATCCGCACCTAGGTGGCTACACCTTC; cdr3_aa: CSVDPHLGGYTF
d_call: .; clone_size: once; j_call: TRBJ2-2; v_call: TRBV29-1; cdr3_nt: TGCAGCGTTGAAAGGCACCAGAACACCGGGGAGCTGTTTTTT; cdr3_aa: CSVERHQNTGELFF
d_call: TRBD2; clone_size: few; j_call: TRBJ2-7; v_call: TRBV19; cdr3_nt: TGTGCCACTGAGACCGTAGCGGGAGACTCCTACGAGCAGTACTTC; cdr3_aa: CATETVAGDSYEQYF
d_call: TRBD1; clone_size: .; j_call: TRBJ1-1; v_call: TRBV29-1; cdr3_nt: TGCAGCGCGGCCACAGGGGACTATGAAGCTTTCTTT; cdr3_aa: CSAATGDYEAFF
d_call: .; clone_size: .; j_call: TRBJ1-3; v_call: TRBV19; cdr3_nt: TGTGCCAGTAGTCCTCCGACCCACTACTCTGGAAACACCATATATTTC; cdr3_aa: CASSPPTHYSGNTIYF
d_call: .; clone_size: medium-sized; j_call: TRBJ1-1; v_call: TRBV12-3/TRBV12-4; cdr3_nt: TGTGCCAGCAGTCTTTGGGACAACACTGAAGCTTTCTTT; cdr3_aa: CASSLWDNTEAFF
d_call: .; clone_size: few; j_call: TRBJ2-7; v_call: TRBV2; cdr3_nt: TGTGCCAGCAGGCTATCCGGGCCAGCGTCCTACGAGCAGTACTTC; cdr3_aa: CASRLSGPASYEQYF
d_call: .; clone_size: .; j_call: TRBJ1-1; v_call: TRBV14; cdr3_nt: TGTGCCAGCAGCCAAGCTACGTATCCCACTGAAGCTTTCTTT; cdr3_aa: CASSQATYPTEAFF
d_call: .; clone_size: .; j_call: TRBJ2-2; v_call: TRBV7-8; cdr3_nt: TGTGCCAGCAGCTTAACATCCGGGGAGCTGTTTTTT; cdr3_aa: CASSLTSGELFF
d_call: .; clone_size: .; j_call: TRBJ1-1; v_call: TRBV20-1; cdr3_nt: TGCAGTGCTCCCCGACAGGACGACACTGAAGCTTTCTTT; cdr3_aa: CSAPRQDDTEAFF
d_call: TRBD1; clone_size: .; j_call: TRBJ1-2; v_call: TRBV30; cdr3_nt: TGTGCCTGGAGTGTGGACAGGGGAGGAGGCTACACCTTC; cdr3_aa: CAWSVDRGGGYTF
d_call: .; clone_size: .; j_call: TRBJ2-3; v_call: TRBV20-1; cdr3_nt: TGCAGTGCTAGACAGTCAGATACGCAGTATTTT; cdr3_aa: CSARQSDTQYF
d_call: .; clone_size: .; j_call: TRBJ1-5; v_call: TRBV6-1; cdr3_nt: TGTGCCAGCAGTCTGGACGGTCCTTGGAGCAATCAGCCCCAGCATTTT; cdr3_aa: CASSLDGPWSNQPQHF
d_call: TRBD1; clone_size: .; j_call: TRBJ1-4; v_call: TRBV9; cdr3_nt: TGTGCCAGCAGCGTAGGGCCCTTAACGGGACAGGGGAACGCAACTAATGAAAAACTGTTTTTT; cdr3_aa: CASSVGPLTGQGNATNEKLFF
d_call: TRBD1; clone_size: .; j_call: TRBJ2-1; v_call: TRBV9; cdr3_nt: TGTGCCAGCACCCCCCGAGGGGGCGGTTTCGATGAGCAGTTCTTC; cdr3_aa: CASTPRGGGFDEQFF
d_call: .; clone_size: .; j_call: TRBJ1-2; v_call: TRBV24-1; cdr3_nt: TGTGCCACCAGTGACCCGCCGAGGGAGGGCTACACCTTC; cdr3_aa: CATSDPPREGYTF
d_call: .; clone_size: few; j_call: TRBJ2-1; v_call: TRBV20-1; cdr3_nt: TGCAGTGCTACCCACCAGTACAATGAGCAGTTCTTC; cdr3_aa: CSATHQYNEQFF
d_call: .; clone_size: .; j_call: TRBJ2-7; v_call: TRBV10-3; cdr3_nt: TGTGCCATCAGTGGGGGGGCTGCGGATGGCTCCTACGAGCAGTACTTC; cdr3_aa: CAISGGAADGSYEQYF
d_call: .; clone_size: .; j_call: TRBJ2-1; v_call: TRBV10-3; cdr3_nt: TGTGCCATCAGTGAGTCGAACCCTAGCGTCGTCAATGAGCAGTTCTTC; cdr3_aa: CAISESNPSVVNEQFF
d_call: TRBD1; clone_size: .; j_call: TRBJ2-1; v_call: TRBV7-9; cdr3_nt: TGTGCCAGCCCCAAAGACGGGACAGGGTACAATGAGCAGTTCTTC; cdr3_aa: CASPKDGTGYNEQFF
d_call: .; clone_size: .; j_call: TRBJ2-5; v_call: TRBV7-8; cdr3_nt: TGTGCCAGCAGCCCACAGGACTTGGAGACCCAGTACTTC; cdr3_aa: CASSPQDLETQYF
d_call: .; clone_size: many; j_call: TRBJ2-3; v_call: TRBV12-3/TRBV12-4; cdr3_nt: TGTGCCAGCAGGGAAGGACAGCCGGGGGATACGCAGTATTTT; cdr3_aa: CASREGQPGDTQYF
d_call: .; clone_size: few; j_call: TRBJ2-5; v_call: TRBV15; cdr3_nt: TGTGCCACCAGCAGGACAAAACAAGAGACCCAGTACTTC; cdr3_aa: CATSRTKQETQYF
d_call: .; clone_size: .; j_call: TRBJ2-5; v_call: TRBV11-2; cdr3_nt: TGTGCCAGCAGCTTCCGACTAAGCCAGGGAGAGACCCAGTACTTC; cdr3_aa: CASSFRLSQGETQYF
d_call: TRBD1; clone_size: .; j_call: TRBJ1-4; v_call: TRBV9; cdr3_nt: TGTGCCAGCAGCTTAGACAGGGGTAATGAAAAACTGTTTTTT; cdr3_aa: CASSLDRGNEKLFF
d_call: .; clone_size: .; j_call: TRBJ1-3; v_call: TRBV25-1; cdr3_nt: TGTGCCAGCAGTGCAGCAGGATCCTACCACTCTGGAAACACCATATATTTT; cdr3_aa: CASSAAGSYHSGNTIYF
d_call: .; clone_size: .; j_call: TRBJ2-5; v_call: TRBV29-1; cdr3_nt: TGCAGCGTCTTACGGGACGCAAAAGAGACCCAGTACTTC; cdr3_aa: CSVLRDAKETQYF
d_call: .; clone_size: once; j_call: TRBJ1-5; v_call: TRBV7-2; cdr3_nt: TGTGCCAGCAGCTTAGGGGGTGGCAATCAGCCCCAGCATTTT; cdr3_aa: CASSLGGGNQPQHF
d_call: .; clone_size: .; j_call: TRBJ2-5; v_call: TRBV29-1; cdr3_nt: TGCAGCGTTGAAGCGCGGGGACCGATTCCGCCGCAAGAGACCCAGTACTTC; cdr3_aa: CSVEARGPIPPQETQYF
d_call: TRBD2; clone_size: .; j_call: TRBJ2-3; v_call: TRBV7-3; cdr3_nt: TGTGCCAGCAGCCTAGCGGGCCGCACAGATACGCAGTATTTT; cdr3_aa: CASSLAGRTDTQYF
d_call: .; clone_size: .; j_call: TRBJ1-4; v_call: TRBV2; cdr3_nt: TGTGCCAGCAGTGAAGCCGCCCAGGTGGATGAAAAACTGTTTTTT; cdr3_aa: CASSEAAQVDEKLFF
d_call: .; clone_size: few; j_call: TRBJ2-7; v_call: TRBV9; cdr3_nt: TGTGCCAGCAGCCAAGGGGACTACGAGCAGTACTTC; cdr3_aa: CASSQGDYEQYF
d_call: .; clone_size: .; j_call: TRBJ2-5; v_call: TRBV7-9; cdr3_nt: TGTGCCAGCAGCTTATGGGCGGTTGCCACCCAAGAGACCCAGTACTTC; cdr3_aa: CASSLWAVATQETQYF
d_call: .; clone_size: once; j_call: TRBJ1-3; v_call: TRBV7-2; cdr3_nt: TGTGCCAGCAGCTTCGCTGACAGCTCTGGAAACACCATATATTTT; cdr3_aa: CASSFADSSGNTIYF
d_call: TRBD1; clone_size: once; j_call: TRBJ1-6; v_call: TRBV20-1; cdr3_nt: TGCAGTGCTAGAGAGTTAGAGACAGGGGATAATTCACCCCTCCACTTT; cdr3_aa: CSARELETGDNSPLHF
d_call: TRBD1; clone_size: .; j_call: TRBJ1-4; v_call: TRBV6-1; cdr3_nt: TGTGCCAGCTCTAGTCGGGCAGGGGGAAGAGAAAAACTGTTTTTT; cdr3_aa: CASSSRAGGREKLFF
d_call: .; clone_size: few; j_call: TRBJ2-7; v_call: TRBV7-9; cdr3_nt: TGTGCCAGCAAGGGGGGAGGCGAGCAGTACTTC; cdr3_aa: CASKGGGEQYF
d_call: .; clone_size: once; j_call: TRBJ2-3; v_call: TRBV7-9; cdr3_nt: TGTGCCAGCAGCCCGGGCGGGGGCACAGATACGCAGTATTTT; cdr3_aa: CASSPGGGTDTQYF
d_call: TRBD1; clone_size: .; j_call: TRBJ2-7; v_call: TRBV25-1; cdr3_nt: TGTGCCAGCAGTGTGGACAGGGAAGGCGAGCAGTACTTC; cdr3_aa: CASSVDREGEQYF